This TCR beta chain came from a study of T cell repertoires in cytomegalovirus infection. This clonotype has a count of ten or more. The CDR3 sequence is 16 residues long. Germline CDR1 SEHNR, CDR2 FQNEAQ (reference sequence). Unmatched junction bases numbered 4, after V lost 0 bases and J lost 2 bases. TCRdb called the reads again in MiXCR, with one record for every CDR3 protein. The sample shows more than 500,000 distinct CDR3 sequences, 16% of them seen only once. This clonotype was obtained from a human donor in good health (CMV status not recorded). Some clones in this sample may be carry-over from other donors' samples. Sequencing used CD8+ T cells from PBMCs. The J gene is TRBJ1-2, the V gene TRBV7-9; 9 bases agree with TRBD1. The CDR3 DNA sequence: TGTGCCAGCAGCTTAGCGAGGGACAGGGCCAACTATGGCTACACCTTC. Translated, it gives CASSLARDRANYGYTF.